The rows below give T cell receptor beta chains drawn from one sample of a study of shared clonotypes between healthy human individuals. Profiling relied on immunoSEQ multiplex PCR, and the TCRdb table lists in-frame clones only, not all of them. Among 760,000 or so clones, 90% to 97% were seen once, and the ten largest hold less than 0.25%. The specimen sequenced was naive CD8+ T cells sorted from blood. The receptor set was obtained from a man younger than 40 in good health. CDR3s include the opening cysteine and the closing phenylalanine or tryptophan. D genes are given only for firm matches.

- TRBJ2-1 12 TRBV7-9 CASSQAVNEQFF
TRBD2 TRBJ2-5 13 TRBV30 CAWSVPGGETQYF
TRBD2 TRBJ2-7 16 TRBV28 CASSPPQGGRLYEQYF
- TRBJ2-3 11 TRBV7-2 CAIKKVDTQYF
- TRBJ2-7 12 TRBV7-9 CASSRGHYEQYF
- TRBJ2-1 14 TRBV7-6 CASSLRPGYNEQFF
- TRBJ2-1 11 TRBV7-9 CASSLGAEQFF
- TRBJ2-4 14 TRBV7-2 CASSLVVAKNIQYF
- TRBJ2-2 16 TRBV7-9 CASSSRDRINTGELLF
- TRBJ2-3 13 TRBV5-5 CASRHFNTDTQYF
- TRBJ2-5 10 TRBV7-9 CASRGETQYF
TRBD1 TRBJ1-5 13 TRBV7-8 CASSTQGVTPQHF
TRBD1 TRBJ2-1 16 TRBV7-9 CASSLPTGMGYNEQFF
- TRBJ1-3 14 TRBV6-1 CASSEAGSGNTIYF
TRBD2 TRBJ2-3 18 TRBV5-4 CASSLGPLAGYSTDTQYF
- TRBJ1-1 13 TRBV7-9 CASSSSESTEAFF
TRBD2 TRBJ2-3 18 TRBV7-2 CASSLRIRDYENEDTQYF
- TRBJ2-3 13 TRBV5-1 CASSLAGADTQYF
TRBD2 TRBJ2-1 17 TRBV4-3 CASSQDTSGSRYNEQFF
- TRBJ2-2 15 TRBV9 CASKRSWGNTGELFF
- TRBJ1-1 14 TRBV27 CASTLGPQNTEAFF
- TRBJ1-1 13 TRBV19 CASSMTKNTEAFF
TRBD1 TRBJ2-7 13 TRBV29-1 CSVRTGSSYEQYF
- TRBJ2-1 16 TRBV29-1 CSVAGHLSLSYNEQFF
TRBD2 TRBJ2-3 17 TRBV15 CATSRDRTSGGTDTQYF
TRBD2 TRBJ2-1 13 TRBV19 CALAGVKVCEQFF
- TRBJ2-1 12 TRBV5-1 CASRNSNNEQFF
- TRBJ2-1 14 TRBV19 CASSIGDRINEQFF
TRBD1 TRBJ2-1 18 TRBV4-1 CASSLRQGEGGPYNEQFF
- TRBJ2-7 13 TRBV30 CAWSVLADYEQYF
TRBD2 TRBJ2-7 13 TRBV2 CASRGTSGYEQYF
- TRBJ2-7 14 TRBV9 CASSLRAGEYEQYF
TRBD1 TRBJ2-2 16 TRBV27 CASSSPRGLGLSRLFF
TRBD2 TRBJ2-3 17 TRBV7-9 CASSPRLAGVGADTQYF
TRBD2 TRBJ2-5 15 TRBV28 CATSPGLAGVETQYF
TRBD2 TRBJ2-5 15 TRBV29-1 CSVDGTSGGWETQYF
- TRBJ1-5 15 TRBV9 CASSPSQGSNQPQHF
- TRBJ2-7 14 TRBV4-1 CASSQREGDYEQYF
- TRBJ2-2 12 TRBV25-1 CASGGGTGELFF
- TRBJ1-1 15 TRBV9 CASSVVWGIDTEAFF
- TRBJ2-6 17 TRBV7-2 CASSHRQVISGANVLTF
TRBD2 TRBJ2-2 16 TRBV9 CASSVEAGANTGELFF
TRBD1 TRBJ1-1 14 TRBV7-8 CASSLAAAGGEAFF
- TRBJ2-3 16 TRBV5-1 CASILDDSQNADTQYF
TRBD1 TRBJ2-7 15 TRBV27 CASSSIGQAAYEQYF
- TRBJ1-5 13 TRBV7-9 CASSPRLDQPQHF
- TRBJ1-2 13 TRBV5-6 CASSFQGHLGYTF
TRBD2 TRBJ2-7 15 TRBV5-1 CASSFITSDTYEQYF
TRBD1 TRBJ1-1 15 TRBV5-5 CASSSGQGANTEAFF